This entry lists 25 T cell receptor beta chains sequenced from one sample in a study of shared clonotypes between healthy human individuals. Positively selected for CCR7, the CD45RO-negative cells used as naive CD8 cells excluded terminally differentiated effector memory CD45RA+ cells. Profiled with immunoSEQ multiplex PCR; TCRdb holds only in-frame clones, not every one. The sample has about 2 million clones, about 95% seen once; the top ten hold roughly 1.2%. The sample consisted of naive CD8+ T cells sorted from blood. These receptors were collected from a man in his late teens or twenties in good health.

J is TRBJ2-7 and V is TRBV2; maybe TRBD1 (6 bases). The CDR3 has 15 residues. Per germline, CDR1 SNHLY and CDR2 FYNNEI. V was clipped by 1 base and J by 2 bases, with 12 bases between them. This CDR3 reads CASSEDRTATYEQYF. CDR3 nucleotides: TGTGCCAGCAGTGAAGATAGGACAGCCACCTACGAGCAGTACTTC.

CDR3 in amino acids: CASSQENVGRENEQFF. The CDR3 nucleotides read TGTGCCAGCAGCCAAGAGAACGTCGGGAGGGAGAATGAGCAGTTCTTC. The rearrangement links TRBV14 to TRBJ2-1; the match to TRBD2 covers 8 bases. The CDR3 totals 16 residues. J was trimmed by 7 bases and V by 0 bases; bases with no gene match: 8. The germline CDR1 and CDR2 sequences are SGHDN and FVKESK.

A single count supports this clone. CDR3 sequence (DNA): TGTGCCAGCAGCTTTGCCGGGACAGGGGACGGCACAGATACGCAGTATTTT. This encodes CASSFAGTGDGTDTQYF. This chain connects TRBV5-6 to TRBJ2-3, with 10 bases identical to TRBD1. After removal of 2 bases from V and 1 base from J, the junction contained 7 bases not matched to a gene. This CDR3 is built from 17 residues. Germline V gene lookup returns CDR1 SGHDT and CDR2 YYEEEE.

The CDR3: CASGFEVREQYF. The DNA for the CDR3 is TGTGCTAGTGGTTTTGAGGTGAGGGAGCAGTACTTC. The chain has TRBV12-5 and TRBJ2-7; D not resolved. Trimming cost V 3 bases and J 7 bases, with 10 bases left between them. The CDR3 consists of 12 residues. Germline CDR1 LGHNT, CDR2 FRNRAP.

Here the CDR3 reads CASSLGMSYEQYF. CDR3 bases: TGTGCCAGCAGCTTAGGAATGTCCTACGAGCAGTACTTC. The gene calls are TRBV7-8 and TRBJ2-7; D ambiguous. Trimming took off 1 base at V and 1 base at J, with 5 bases between the two ends. The V gene's germline CDR1 is SGHVS and CDR2 FQNEAQ. The length of the CDR3 is 13 residues. The full variable domain, completed using reference TRBV7-8 and TRBJ2-7, is GAGVSQSPRYKVAKRGQDVALRCDPISGHVSLFWYQQALGQGPEFLTYFQNEAQLDKSGLPSDRFFAERPEGSVSTLKIQRTQQEDSAVYLCASSLGMSYEQYFGPGTRLTVT.

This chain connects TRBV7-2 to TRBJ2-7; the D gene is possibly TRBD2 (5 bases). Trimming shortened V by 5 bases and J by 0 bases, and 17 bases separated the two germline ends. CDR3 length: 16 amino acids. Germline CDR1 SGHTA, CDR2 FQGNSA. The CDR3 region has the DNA TGTGCCAGCAGCCCGTACGCCGCGGGCATCTCCTACGAGCAGTACTTC. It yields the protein CASSPYAAGISYEQYF. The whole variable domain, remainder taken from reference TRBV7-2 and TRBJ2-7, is GAGVSQSPSNKVTEKGKDVELRCDPISGHTALYWYRQSLGQGLEFLIYFQGNSAPDKSGLPSDRFSAERTGGSVSTLTIQRTQQEDSAVYLCASSPYAAGISYEQYFGPGTRLTVT.

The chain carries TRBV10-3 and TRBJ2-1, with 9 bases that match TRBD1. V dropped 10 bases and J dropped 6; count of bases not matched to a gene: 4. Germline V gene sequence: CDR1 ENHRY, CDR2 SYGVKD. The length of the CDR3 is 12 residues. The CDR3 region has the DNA TGTGCCACTTCGACAGGGGGCAATGAGCAGTTCTTC. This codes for CATSTGGNEQFF.

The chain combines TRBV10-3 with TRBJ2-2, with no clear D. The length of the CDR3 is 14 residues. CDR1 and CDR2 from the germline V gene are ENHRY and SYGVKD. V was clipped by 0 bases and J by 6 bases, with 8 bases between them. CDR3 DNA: TGTGCCATCAGTGAGTCCGTAGGCCCCGGGGAGCTGTTTTTT. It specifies CAISESVGPGELFF.

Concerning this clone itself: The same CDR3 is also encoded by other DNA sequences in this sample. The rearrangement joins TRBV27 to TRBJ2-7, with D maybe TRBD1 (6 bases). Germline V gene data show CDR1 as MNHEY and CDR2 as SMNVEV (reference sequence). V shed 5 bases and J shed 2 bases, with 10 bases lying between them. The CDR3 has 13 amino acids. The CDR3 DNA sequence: TGTGCCAGCAGTCCGCAGGGGACCTACGAGCAGTACTTC. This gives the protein CASSPQGTYEQYF.

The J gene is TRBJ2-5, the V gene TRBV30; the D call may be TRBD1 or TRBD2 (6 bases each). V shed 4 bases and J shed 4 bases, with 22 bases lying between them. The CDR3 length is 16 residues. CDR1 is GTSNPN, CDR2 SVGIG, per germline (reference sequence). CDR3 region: CAWTQEGGNLGETQYF. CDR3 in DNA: TGTGCCTGGACCCAGGAGGGGGGAAATTTGGGAGAGACCCAGTACTTC.

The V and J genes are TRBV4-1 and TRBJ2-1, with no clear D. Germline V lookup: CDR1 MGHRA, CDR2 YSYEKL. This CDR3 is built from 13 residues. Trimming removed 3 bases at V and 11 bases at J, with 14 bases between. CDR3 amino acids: CASSHPEELKQFF. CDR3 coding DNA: TGCGCCAGCAGCCACCCCGAGGAACTAAAGCAGTTCTTC.

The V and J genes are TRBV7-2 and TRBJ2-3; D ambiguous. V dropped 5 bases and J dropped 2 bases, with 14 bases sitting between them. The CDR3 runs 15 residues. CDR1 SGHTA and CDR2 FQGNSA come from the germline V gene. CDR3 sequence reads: CASSPDPSDTDTQYF. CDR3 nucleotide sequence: TGTGCCAGCAGCCCCGACCCCTCAGACACAGATACGCAGTATTTT.

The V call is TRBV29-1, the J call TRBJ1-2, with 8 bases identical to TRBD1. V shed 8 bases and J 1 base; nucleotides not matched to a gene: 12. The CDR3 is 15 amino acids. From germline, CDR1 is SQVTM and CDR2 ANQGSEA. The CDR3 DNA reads TGCAGCACTTGGACTGGGACAGGAGGTAACTATGGCTACACCTTC. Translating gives CSTWTGTGGNYGYTF.

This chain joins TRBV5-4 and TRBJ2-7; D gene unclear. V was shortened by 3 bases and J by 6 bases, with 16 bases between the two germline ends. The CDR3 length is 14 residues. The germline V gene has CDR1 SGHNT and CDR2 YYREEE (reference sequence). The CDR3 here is CASSSTGIGTEQYF. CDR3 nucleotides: TGTGCCAGCAGCTCCACGGGCATAGGTACCGAGCAGTACTTC.

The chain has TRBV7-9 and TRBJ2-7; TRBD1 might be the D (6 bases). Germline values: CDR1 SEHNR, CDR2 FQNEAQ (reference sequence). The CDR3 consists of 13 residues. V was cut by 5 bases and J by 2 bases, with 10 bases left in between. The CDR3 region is CASSRGQTYEQYF. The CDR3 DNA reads TGTGCCAGCAGCAGAGGACAGACCTACGAGCAGTACTTC.

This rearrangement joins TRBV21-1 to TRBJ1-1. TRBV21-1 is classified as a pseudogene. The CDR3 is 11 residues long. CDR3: CASSKNTEAFF. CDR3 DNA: TGTGCCAGCAGCAAAAACACTGAAGCTTTCTTT.

CDR3 amino acids: CAWSVWNRAANYGYTF. For the CDR3, the DNA is TGTGCCTGGAGTGTATGGAACAGGGCGGCAAACTATGGCTACACCTTC. V and J are TRBV30 and TRBJ1-2; a possible D gene is TRBD1 (6 bases). Deletions cut 0 bases from V and 2 bases from J, with 16 bases between. Germline lookup yields CDR1 GTSNPN and CDR2 SVGIG (reference sequence). This CDR3 is built from 16 residues.

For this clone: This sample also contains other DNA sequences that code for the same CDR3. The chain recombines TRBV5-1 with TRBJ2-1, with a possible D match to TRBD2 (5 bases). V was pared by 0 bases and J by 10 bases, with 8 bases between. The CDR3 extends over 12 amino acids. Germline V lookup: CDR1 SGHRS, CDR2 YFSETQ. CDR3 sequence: CASSLGGNEQFF. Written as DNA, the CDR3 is TGCGCCAGCAGCTTGGGAGGGAACGAGCAGTTCTTC.

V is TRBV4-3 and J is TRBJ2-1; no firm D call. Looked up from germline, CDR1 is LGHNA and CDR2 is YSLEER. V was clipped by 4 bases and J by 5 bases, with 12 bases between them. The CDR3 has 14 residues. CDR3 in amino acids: CASSLGWSHNEQFF. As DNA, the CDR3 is TGCGCCAGCAGCCTTGGTTGGAGCCACAATGAGCAGTTCTTC.

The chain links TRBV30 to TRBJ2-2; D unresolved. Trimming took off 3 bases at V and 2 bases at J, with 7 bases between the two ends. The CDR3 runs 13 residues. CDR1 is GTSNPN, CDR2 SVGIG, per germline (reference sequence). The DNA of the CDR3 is TGTGCCTGGAGCGAGTATAACACCGGGGAGCTGTTTTTT. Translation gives CAWSEYNTGELFF.

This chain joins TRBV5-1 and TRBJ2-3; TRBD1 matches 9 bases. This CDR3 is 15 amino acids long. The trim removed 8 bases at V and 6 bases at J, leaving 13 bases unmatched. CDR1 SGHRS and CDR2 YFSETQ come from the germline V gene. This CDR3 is CASLQGAPHNDTQYF. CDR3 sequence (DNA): TGCGCCAGTTTACAGGGGGCGCCGCACAATGATACGCAGTATTTT.

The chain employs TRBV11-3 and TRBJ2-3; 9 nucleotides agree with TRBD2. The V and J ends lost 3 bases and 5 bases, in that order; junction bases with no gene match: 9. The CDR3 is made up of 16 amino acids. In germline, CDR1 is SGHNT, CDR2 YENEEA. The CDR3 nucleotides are TGTGCCAGCAGCTTTACAGCGGGGGGAGAAGAAGATACGCAGTATTTT. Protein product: CASSFTAGGEEDTQYF.

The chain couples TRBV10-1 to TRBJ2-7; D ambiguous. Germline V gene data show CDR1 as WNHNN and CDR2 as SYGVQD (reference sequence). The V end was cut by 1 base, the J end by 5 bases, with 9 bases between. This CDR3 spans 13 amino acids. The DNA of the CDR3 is TGCGCCAGCAGTGAGTATTTGGGAAACGAGCAGTACTTC. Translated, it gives CASSEYLGNEQYF.

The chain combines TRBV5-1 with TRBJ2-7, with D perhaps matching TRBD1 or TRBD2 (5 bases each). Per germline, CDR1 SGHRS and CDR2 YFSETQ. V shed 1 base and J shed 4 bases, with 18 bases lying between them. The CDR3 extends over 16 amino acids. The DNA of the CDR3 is TGCGCCAGCAGCTTGTTCGGGGCAGTGGGGCCTTACGAGCAGTACTTC. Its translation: CASSLFGAVGPYEQYF. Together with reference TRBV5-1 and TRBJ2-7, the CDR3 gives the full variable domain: KAGVTQTPRYLIKTRGQQVTLSCSPISGHRSVSWYQQTPGQGLQFLFEYFSETQRNKGNFPGRFSGRQFSNSRSEMNVSTLELGDSALYLCASSLFGAVGPYEQYFGPGTRLTVT.

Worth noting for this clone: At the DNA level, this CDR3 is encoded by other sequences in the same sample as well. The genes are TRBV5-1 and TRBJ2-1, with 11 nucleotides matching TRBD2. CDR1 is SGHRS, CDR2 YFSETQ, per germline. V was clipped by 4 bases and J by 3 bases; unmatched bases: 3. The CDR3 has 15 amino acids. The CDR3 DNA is TGCGCCAGCAGCCCCGGGACTAGCGGCTACAATGAGCAGTTCTTC. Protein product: CASSPGTSGYNEQFF.